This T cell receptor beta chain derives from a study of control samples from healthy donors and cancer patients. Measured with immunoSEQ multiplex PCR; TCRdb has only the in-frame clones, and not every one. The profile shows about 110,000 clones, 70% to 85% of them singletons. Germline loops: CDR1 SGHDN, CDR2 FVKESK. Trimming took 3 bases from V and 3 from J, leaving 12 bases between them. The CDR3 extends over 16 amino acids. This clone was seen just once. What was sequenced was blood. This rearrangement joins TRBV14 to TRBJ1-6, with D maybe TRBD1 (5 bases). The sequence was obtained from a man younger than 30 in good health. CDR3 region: CASSQGGPSYNSPLHF. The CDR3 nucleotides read TGTGCCAGCAGCCAGGGGGGACCTAGCTATAATTCACCCCTCCACTTT.